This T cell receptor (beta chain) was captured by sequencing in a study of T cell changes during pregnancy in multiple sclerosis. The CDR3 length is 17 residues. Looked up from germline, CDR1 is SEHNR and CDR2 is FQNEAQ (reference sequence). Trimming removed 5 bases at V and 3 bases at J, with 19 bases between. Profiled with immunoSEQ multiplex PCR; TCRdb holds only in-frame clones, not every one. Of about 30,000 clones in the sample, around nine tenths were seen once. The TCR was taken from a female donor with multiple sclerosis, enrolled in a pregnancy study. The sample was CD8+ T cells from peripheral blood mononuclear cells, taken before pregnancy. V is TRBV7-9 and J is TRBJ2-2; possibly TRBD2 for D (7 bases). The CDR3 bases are TGTGCCAGCAGCCCACCCGATCGGGGGGCCTACACCGGGGAGCTGTTTTTT. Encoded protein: CASSPPDRGAYTGELFF.